Described below is a single T cell receptor (beta chain) sequence and its context. No cognate antigen has been identified for it. The sample holds no much larger clone one base away, and base qualities are not on file. The source of the sample is a study of T cell responses to AZD1222 COVID-19 vaccine (dated by TCRdb to the early 2020s). With regard to the full study: AZD1222 recipients whose second dose came at about 4 weeks and those whose second dose came at about 12 weeks were combined into one group, since spike-specific TCR depth and breadth did not differ between the two schedules. A total of 230 to 250 trial participants underwent TCR sequencing, of whom more than 200 had received two doses of AZD1222 and around 25 had received two doses of the MenACWY control vaccine. Trial participants were enrolled into age subgroups of 18-55, 56-69 and 70-plus years, which contained approximately 150, 30 and 60 TCR-sequenced participants, respectively.

Paper-wide results and their limitations: Because no day 14 peak-response samples were available, the repertoires could be characterized only after the peak T cell response. Participants were mostly white British, with more females than males. The authors suggested clonal diversity may have been underestimated. The whole spike protein was spanned by vaccine-associated CD4 TCRs, and dominant responses were seen in regions 160-218 and 743-854. In the small 56-69-year group, the increase in depth fell short of significance, most likely because of low power. Conclusions about previously exposed vaccinees were limited because only six AZD1222 recipients were SARS-CoV-2 seropositive at baseline. After two AZD1222 doses, both the breadth and the depth of spike-specific TCRs were significantly higher than at day 0 and than in MenACWY recipients. Nearly half of unique spike-specific TCRs reportedly recognized epitopes outside regions mutated in the B.1.351 and B.1.1.7 variants.

Per the publication, the time point label means: baseline before first vaccination. Vaccinee samples came from UK trials COV001 and COV002, including a single-blind randomized controlled phase 2/3 trial of AZD1222 (ChAdOx1 nCoV-19) in healthy adults. For TCRbeta chain sequencing, PBMC samples from trial participants were taken at day 0 and at day 28 after the second dose. The CDR3 regions of human TCRbeta chains were analyzed by immunosequencing. The original methods were these. Repertoire TCRs were matched against a reference library of SARS-CoV-2-specific TCRs generated with the MIRA antigen-specificity platform. Breadth was defined as the fraction of unique TCRs that were SARS-CoV-2-associated, and depth was defined as the fraction of total T cells that were SARS-CoV-2-associated. Using the MIRA data, each spike-specific TCR was assigned both to the spike region to which the TCR was reactive and to a CD4 or CD8 class. Log10-transformed breadth and depth values were compared by one-way ANOVA with Sidak's multiple comparisons tests. Held by TCRdb, this immuneACCESS table contains in-frame sequences only and omits some clones. Under half of the omission traces to an unresolved V gene where checked; the cause of the rest is unknown. That table gives V, J and clone size, and the DNA gave D and trimming. This sample gives about 87,000 clones in total; more than 75% of them show up just once. The ten largest make up about 2.5% of the sample.

Per the germline V gene, SGHTA is the CDR1 and FQGTGA is the CDR2. The CDR3, cysteine through phenylalanine, is 14 amino acids long. CDR3 DNA only is kept here, 42 bases in frame from base 1. For this chain, trimming is 5 bases at the V end and 7 bases at the J end, and the number of junction bases without a gene match is 7. The rearrangement joined TRBV7-3 to TRBJ2-7, with 11 junctional bases fitting TRBD2. The sample in question was peripheral blood, obtained on day 0 of AZD1222 vaccination. This TCR was sampled from an adult in good health. The CDR3 protein sequence reads: CASSPGTSGLEQYF. The bases are TGTGCCAGCAGCCCCGGGACTAGCGGCTTGGAGCAGTACTTC.